This TCR beta chain was profiled in a study of CD8 T cells in Susac syndrome. Purification of the CD8+ and CD4+ T cells relied on negative isolation, and TEMRA cells underwent FACS enrichment. From germline, CDR1 is DFQATT and CDR2 SNEGSKA (reference sequence). This CDR3 is built from 14 residues. Between the trimmed V and J ends, which lost 1 base and 1 base, there was a span of 10 bases. Reverse transcription of 0.5 to 1 ug RNA was performed with random hexamers. The authors amplified TCR beta CDR3 across 54 Vbeta and 13 Jbeta using immunoSEQ multiplex PCR. TCRdb re-derived calls from the immunoSEQ multiplex PCR reads in MiXCR, one entry per CDR3 protein. Here the sample spans around 170,000 distinct CDR3 sequences, roughly 94% being singletons.

The chain uses TRBV20-1 and TRBJ1-1, with D maybe TRBD1 (5 bases). The receptor comes from a human donor with Susac syndrome. Sequencing used CD4+ T cells from PBMCs. CDR3 loop: CSARGGGANTEAFF. CDR3 nucleotides: TGCAGTGCTAGAGGGGGAGGGGCGAACACTGAAGCTTTCTTT.